The present TCR beta chain was sequenced within a study of cytomegalovirus exposure and HLA in healthy donors. Study-wide context: Sequencing of 150 million to 200 million T cells in an earlier analysis found around 100 million unique TCR beta sequences.

Regarding this clone: Antigen: not known.

Broader study findings: Most TCRs appeared rarely, but some public TCRs recurred in many donors.

CDR1 is MDHEN and CDR2 is SYDVKM in the germline V gene. This CDR3 is 15 amino acids long. J was trimmed by 1 base and V by 7 bases; bases with no gene match: 9. Primers for the PCR totalled 60 Vbeta and 13 Jbeta. Profiling relied on immunoSEQ multiplex PCR, and the TCRdb table lists in-frame clones only, not all of them. Of some 130,000 clones listed, roughly 85% are singletons. The TCR was taken from a man aged 35-49 years in good health and CMV-seropositive. V usage is TRBV28 and J usage is TRBJ1-1, with TRBD1 identical over 7 bases. Source material: PBMCs. The DNA for the CDR3 is TGTGCCAGCAATCTTGGGACAGCTTCGAACACTGAAGCTTTCTTT. This codes for CASNLGTASNTEAFF. The full variable domain, its missing parts supplied by reference TRBV28 and TRBJ1-1, is DVKVTQSSRYLVKRTGEKVFLECVQDMDHENMFWYRQDPGLGLRLIYFSYDVKMKEKGDIPEGYSVSREKKERFSLILESASTNQTSMYLCASNLGTASNTEAFFGQGTRLTVV.